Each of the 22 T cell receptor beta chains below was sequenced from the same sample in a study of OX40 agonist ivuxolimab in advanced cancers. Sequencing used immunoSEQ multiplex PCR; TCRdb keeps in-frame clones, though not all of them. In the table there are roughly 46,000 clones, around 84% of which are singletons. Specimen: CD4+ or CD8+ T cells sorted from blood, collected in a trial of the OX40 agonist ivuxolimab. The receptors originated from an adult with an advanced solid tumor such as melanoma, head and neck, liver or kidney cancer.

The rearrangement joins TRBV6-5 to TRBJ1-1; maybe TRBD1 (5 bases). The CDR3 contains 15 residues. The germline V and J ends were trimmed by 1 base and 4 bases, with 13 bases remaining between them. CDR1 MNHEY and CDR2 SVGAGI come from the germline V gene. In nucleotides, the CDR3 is TGTGCCAGCAGTTACTGGGACTCCAGGAGCACTGAAGCTTTCTTT. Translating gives CASSYWDSRSTEAFF.

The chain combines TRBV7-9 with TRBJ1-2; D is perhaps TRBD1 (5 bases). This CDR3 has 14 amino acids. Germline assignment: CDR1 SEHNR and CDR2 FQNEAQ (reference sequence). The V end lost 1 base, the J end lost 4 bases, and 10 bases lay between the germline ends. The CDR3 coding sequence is TGTGCCAGCAGCTTAGGTATAGGGGCCTATGGCTACACCTTC. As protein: CASSLGIGAYGYTF. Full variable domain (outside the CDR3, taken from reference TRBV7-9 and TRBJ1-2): DTGVSQNPRHKITKRGQNVTFRCDPISEHNRLYWYRQTLGQGPEFLTYFQNEAQLEKSRLLSDRFSAERPKGSFSTLEIQRTEQGDSAMYLCASSLGIGAYGYTFGSGTRLTVV.

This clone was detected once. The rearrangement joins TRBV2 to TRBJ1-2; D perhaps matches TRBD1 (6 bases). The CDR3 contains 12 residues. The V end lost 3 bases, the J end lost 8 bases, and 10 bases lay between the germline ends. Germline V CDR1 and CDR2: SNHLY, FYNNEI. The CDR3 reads CASSDRGSGYTF. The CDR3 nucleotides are TGTGCCAGCAGTGACAGGGGAAGCGGCTACACCTTC.

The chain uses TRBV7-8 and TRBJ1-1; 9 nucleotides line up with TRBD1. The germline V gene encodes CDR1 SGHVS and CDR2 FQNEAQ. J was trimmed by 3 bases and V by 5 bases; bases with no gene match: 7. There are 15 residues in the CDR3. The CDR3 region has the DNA TGTGCCAGCAGCCCAGGGACAGGGTGGGACACTGAAGCTTTCTTT. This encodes CASSPGTGWDTEAFF.

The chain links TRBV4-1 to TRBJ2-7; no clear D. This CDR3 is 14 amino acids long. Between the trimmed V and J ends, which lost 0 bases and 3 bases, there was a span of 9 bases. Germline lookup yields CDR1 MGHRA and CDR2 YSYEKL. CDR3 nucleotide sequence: TGCGCCAGCAGCCAAGATCGACACAGCTACGAGCAGTACTTC. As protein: CASSQDRHSYEQYF.

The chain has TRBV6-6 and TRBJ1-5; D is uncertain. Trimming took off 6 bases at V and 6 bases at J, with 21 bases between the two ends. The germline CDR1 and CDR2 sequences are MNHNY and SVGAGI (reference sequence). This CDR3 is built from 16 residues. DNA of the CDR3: TGTGCCAGCAGCGTGGAGGGAAGGGCCCCATTTCAGCCCCAGCATTTT. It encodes CASSVEGRAPFQPQHF.

CDR3 in amino acids: CASGLVLSGGNEQFF. In nucleotides, the CDR3 is TGTGCTAGTGGTTTGGTACTGTCAGGGGGGAATGAGCAGTTCTTC. This sequence joins TRBV12-5 and TRBJ2-1; D may be TRBD1 (7 bases). This CDR3 spans 15 amino acids. CDR1 and CDR2 (germline): LGHNT, FRNRAP. V was pared by 0 bases and J by 7 bases, with 13 bases between.

CDR3: CASSRGDQPQHF. In DNA, the CDR3 is TGTGCCAGTTCCAGGGGGGATCAGCCCCAGCATTTT. V and J are TRBV19 and TRBJ1-5; TRBD1 agrees at 7 bases. This CDR3 contains 12 residues. Germline V lookup: CDR1 LNHDA, CDR2 SQIVND (reference sequence). V gave up 8 bases and J gave up 5 bases; unmatched junction bases: 3.

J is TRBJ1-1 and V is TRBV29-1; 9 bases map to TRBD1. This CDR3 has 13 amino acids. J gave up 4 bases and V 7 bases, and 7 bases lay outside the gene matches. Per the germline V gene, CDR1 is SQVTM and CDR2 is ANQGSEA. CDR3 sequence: CSAGQGLGTEAFF. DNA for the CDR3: TGCAGCGCCGGACAGGGGTTGGGCACTGAAGCTTTCTTT.

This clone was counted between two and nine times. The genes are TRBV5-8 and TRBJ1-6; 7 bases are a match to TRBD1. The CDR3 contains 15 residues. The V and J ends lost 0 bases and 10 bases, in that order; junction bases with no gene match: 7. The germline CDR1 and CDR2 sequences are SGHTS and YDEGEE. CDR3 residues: CASSLGQGFRSPLHF. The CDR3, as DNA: TGTGCCAGCAGCTTGGGACAGGGTTTCCGATCACCCCTCCACTTT. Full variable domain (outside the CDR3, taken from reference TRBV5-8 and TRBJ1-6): EAGVTQSPTHLIKTRGQQATLRCSPISGHTSVYWYQQALGLGLQFLLWYDEGEERNRGNFPPRFSGRQFPNYSSELNVNALELEDSALYLCASSLGQGFRSPLHFGNGTRLTVT.

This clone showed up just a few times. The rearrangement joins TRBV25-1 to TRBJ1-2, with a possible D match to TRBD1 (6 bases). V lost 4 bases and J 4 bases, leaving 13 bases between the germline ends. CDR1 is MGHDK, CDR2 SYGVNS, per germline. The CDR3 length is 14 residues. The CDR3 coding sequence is TGTGCCAGCAGTGGGGGGGGGCGCTCCTATGGCTACACCTTC. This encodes CASSGGGRSYGYTF.

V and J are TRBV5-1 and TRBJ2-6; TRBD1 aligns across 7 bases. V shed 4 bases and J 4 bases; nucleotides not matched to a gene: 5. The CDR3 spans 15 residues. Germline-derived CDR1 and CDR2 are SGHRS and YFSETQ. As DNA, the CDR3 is TGCGCCAGCAGCCGCGAGGGGGCCGGGGCCAACGTCCTGACTTTC. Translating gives CASSREGAGANVLTF.

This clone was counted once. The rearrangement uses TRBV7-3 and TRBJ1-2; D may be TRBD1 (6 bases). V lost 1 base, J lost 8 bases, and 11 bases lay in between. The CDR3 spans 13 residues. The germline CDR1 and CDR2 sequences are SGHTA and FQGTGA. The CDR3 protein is CASSLKGGWGYTF. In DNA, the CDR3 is TGTGCCAGCAGCTTAAAAGGGGGTTGGGGCTACACCTTC.

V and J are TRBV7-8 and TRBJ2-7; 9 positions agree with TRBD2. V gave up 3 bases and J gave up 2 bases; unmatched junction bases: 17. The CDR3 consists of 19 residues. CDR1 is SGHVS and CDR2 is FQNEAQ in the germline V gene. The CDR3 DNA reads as TGTGCCAGCAGCTTCAGGGCCGACTCAATAGCGGGAGTCCCCTACGAGCAGTACTTC. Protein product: CASSFRADSIAGVPYEQYF.

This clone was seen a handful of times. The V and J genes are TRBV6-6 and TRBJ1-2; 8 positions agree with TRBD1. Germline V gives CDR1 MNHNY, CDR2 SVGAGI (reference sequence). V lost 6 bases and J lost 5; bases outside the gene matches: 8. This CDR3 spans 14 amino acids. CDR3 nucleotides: TGTGCCAGCAGGACCGGGACAGGTTTTTATGGCTACACCTTC. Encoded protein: CASRTGTGFYGYTF.

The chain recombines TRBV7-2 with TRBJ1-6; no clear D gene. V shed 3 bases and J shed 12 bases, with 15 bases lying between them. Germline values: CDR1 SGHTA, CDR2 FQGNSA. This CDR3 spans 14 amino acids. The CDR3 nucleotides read TGTGCCAGCAGCTTCACGACTAGTCCAGGACCCCTCCACTTT. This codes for CASSFTTSPGPLHF.

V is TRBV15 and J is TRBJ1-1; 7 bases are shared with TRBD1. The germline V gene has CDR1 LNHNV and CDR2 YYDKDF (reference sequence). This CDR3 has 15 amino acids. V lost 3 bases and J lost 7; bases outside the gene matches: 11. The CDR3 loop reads CATSRAPGQYNEAFF. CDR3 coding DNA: TGTGCCACCAGCAGGGCCCCGGGACAGTACAATGAAGCTTTCTTT. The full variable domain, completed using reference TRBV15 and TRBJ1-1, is DAMVIQNPRYQVTQFGKPVTLSCSQTLNHNVMYWYQQKSSQAPKLLFHYYDKDFNNEADTPDNFQSRRPNTSFCFLDIRSPGLGDTAMYLCATSRAPGQYNEAFFGQGTRLTVV.

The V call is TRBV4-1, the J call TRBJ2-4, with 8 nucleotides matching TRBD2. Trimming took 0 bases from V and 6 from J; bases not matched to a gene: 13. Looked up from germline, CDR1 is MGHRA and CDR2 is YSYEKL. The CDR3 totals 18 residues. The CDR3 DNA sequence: TGCGCCAGCAGCCAAGATGGTGTGAGGACGGGAGGGCCAAACATTCAGTACTTC. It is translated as CASSQDGVRTGGPNIQYF.

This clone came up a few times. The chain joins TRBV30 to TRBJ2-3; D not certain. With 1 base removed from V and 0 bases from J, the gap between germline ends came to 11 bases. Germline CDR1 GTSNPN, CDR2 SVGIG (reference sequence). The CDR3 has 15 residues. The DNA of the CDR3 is TGTGCCTGGAGTGAGCCAGCCCGGAGCACAGATACGCAGTATTTT. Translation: CAWSEPARSTDTQYF.

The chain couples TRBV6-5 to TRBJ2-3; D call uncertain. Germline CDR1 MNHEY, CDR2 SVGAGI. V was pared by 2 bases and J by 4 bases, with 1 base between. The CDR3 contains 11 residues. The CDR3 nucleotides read TGTGCCAGCAGTTACGCAGATACGCAGTATTTT. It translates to CASSYADTQYF.

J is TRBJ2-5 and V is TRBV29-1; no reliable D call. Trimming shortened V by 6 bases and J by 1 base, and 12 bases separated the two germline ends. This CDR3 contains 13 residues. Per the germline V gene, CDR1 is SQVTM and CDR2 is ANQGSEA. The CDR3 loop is CSVAAGPQETQYF. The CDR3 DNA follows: TGCAGCGTGGCGGCTGGACCCCAAGAGACCCAGTACTTC.

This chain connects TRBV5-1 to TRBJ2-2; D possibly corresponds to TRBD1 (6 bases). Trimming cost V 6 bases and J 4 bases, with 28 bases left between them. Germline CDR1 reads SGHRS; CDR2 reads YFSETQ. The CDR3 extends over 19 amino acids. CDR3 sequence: CASTITSRGSRASTGELFF. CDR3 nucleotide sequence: TGCGCCAGCACCATAACCTCTAGGGGGAGCAGGGCCAGCACCGGGGAGCTGTTTTTT.